This T cell receptor (beta chain) came from a study of cytomegalovirus exposure and HLA in healthy donors. In the PCR, 60 Vbeta and 13 Jbeta primers were used. Libraries were prepared by immunoSEQ multiplex PCR; TCRdb keeps only in-frame clonotypes and omits some of them. The table lists approximately 150,000 clones, around 80% of them singletons. The CDR3 spans 13 residues. The ends lost 7 bases at V and 4 bases at J; junction bases unmatched: 6. Germline values: CDR1 ENHRY, CDR2 SYGVKD. The V gene is TRBV10-3, the J gene TRBJ1-2; 7 positions agree with TRBD1. This TCR was sampled from a woman aged 40 to 49 in good health and CMV-seropositive. The specimen sequenced was PBMCs. The CDR3 DNA is TGTGCCATCACCGACAGGGCCCGCTATGGCTACACCTTC. Its translation is CAITDRARYGYTF.